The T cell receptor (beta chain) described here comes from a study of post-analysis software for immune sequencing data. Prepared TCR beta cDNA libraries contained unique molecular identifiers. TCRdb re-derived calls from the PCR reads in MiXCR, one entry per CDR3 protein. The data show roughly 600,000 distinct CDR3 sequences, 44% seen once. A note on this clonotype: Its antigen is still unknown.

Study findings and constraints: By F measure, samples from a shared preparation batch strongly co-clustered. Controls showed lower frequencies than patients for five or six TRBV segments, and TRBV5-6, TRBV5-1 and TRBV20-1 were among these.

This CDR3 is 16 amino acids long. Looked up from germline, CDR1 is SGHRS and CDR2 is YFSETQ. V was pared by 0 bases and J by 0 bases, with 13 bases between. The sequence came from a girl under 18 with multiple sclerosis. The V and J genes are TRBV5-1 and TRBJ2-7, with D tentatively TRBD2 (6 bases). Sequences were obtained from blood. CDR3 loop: CASSLAIGGTSYEQYF. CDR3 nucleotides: TGCGCCAGCAGCTTGGCGATTGGCGGGACCTCCTACGAGCAGTACTTC.